The sequence of this T cell receptor (beta chain) was determined in a study of T cell repertoires in cytomegalovirus infection. On the study more broadly: The public TCR beta signatures pointed to both CMV infection and matching HLA type.

One entry per CDR3 protein results from TCRdb running MiXCR on the reads. Here the sample spans some 440,000 distinct CDR3 sequences, roughly 31% being singletons. To note about this clonotype: Its antigen is currently unknown. A much larger clone is a single base away; this may be a read error.

The study's findings and limits: Identification of carriers of CMV plus the relevant HLA was performed using cumulative public TCR beta family frequency. The study found HLA-C-restricted CMV-specific TCR beta clonotypes dominating the ex vivo response.

The CDR3 has 17 amino acids. Trimming cost V 9 bases and J 0 bases, with 18 bases left between them. J is TRBJ2-6 and V is TRBV12-3 or TRBV12-4, with D possibly TRBD1 on 5 matching bases. The material sequenced was PBMCs. This receptor was identified in a human donor in good health (CMV status not recorded). Some clones in this sample may be carry-over from other donors' samples. The CDR3, as DNA: TGTGCCAGAAGGACACACTGGGAATACTCTGGGGCCAACGTCCTGACTTTC. This gives the protein CARRTHWEYSGANVLTF.